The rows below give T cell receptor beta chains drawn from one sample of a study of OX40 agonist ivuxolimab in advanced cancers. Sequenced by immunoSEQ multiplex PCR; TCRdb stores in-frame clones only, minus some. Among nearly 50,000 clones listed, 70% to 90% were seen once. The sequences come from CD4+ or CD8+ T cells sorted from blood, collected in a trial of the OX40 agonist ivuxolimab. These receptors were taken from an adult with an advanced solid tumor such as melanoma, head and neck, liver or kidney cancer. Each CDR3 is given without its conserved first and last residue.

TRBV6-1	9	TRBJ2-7	ASSETYEQY
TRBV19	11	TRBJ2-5	ASSIPNGETQY
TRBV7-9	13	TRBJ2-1	ASSLDGLAGAEQF
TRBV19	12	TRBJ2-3	ASSMGPPGDTQY
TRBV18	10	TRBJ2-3	ASSLDPDTQY
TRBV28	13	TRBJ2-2	ASSPGQAPARELF
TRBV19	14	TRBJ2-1	ASSTKAGGYINEQF
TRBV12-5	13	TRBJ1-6	ASGPANRPNSPLH
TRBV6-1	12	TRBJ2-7	ASSGTRASYEQY
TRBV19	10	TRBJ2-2	ASSRVTGELF